This T cell receptor (beta chain) was obtained from a study of blood T cell repertoires in COVID-19. Study details: Some COVID-19 samples were acute and others convalescent; all came from the United States, Italy and Spain. PBMCs, B-cell-depleted T cells, or T cells provided the cDNA or gDNA that made up the material.

Looked up from germline, CDR1 is SGHAT and CDR2 is FQNNGV. V dropped 10 bases and J dropped 2 bases, with 15 bases sitting between them. This CDR3 is built from 13 residues. Sequencing was performed with immunoSEQ multiplex PCR; in TCRdb, only in-frame clones are kept and a portion is missing. The data contain approximately 350,000 clones, around 87% of them singletons. This clone was seen more than once but under ten times. The V gene is TRBV11-2, the J gene TRBJ2-7, with D perhaps matching TRBD1 (6 bases). The TCR comes from a woman aged 45-65 years with COVID-19, enrolled during active disease. The sequenced sample consisted of peripheral blood. The CDR3 spells CATSVGTPYEQYF. In DNA, the CDR3 is TGTGCCACTAGTGTGGGGACACCCTACGAGCAGTACTTC.